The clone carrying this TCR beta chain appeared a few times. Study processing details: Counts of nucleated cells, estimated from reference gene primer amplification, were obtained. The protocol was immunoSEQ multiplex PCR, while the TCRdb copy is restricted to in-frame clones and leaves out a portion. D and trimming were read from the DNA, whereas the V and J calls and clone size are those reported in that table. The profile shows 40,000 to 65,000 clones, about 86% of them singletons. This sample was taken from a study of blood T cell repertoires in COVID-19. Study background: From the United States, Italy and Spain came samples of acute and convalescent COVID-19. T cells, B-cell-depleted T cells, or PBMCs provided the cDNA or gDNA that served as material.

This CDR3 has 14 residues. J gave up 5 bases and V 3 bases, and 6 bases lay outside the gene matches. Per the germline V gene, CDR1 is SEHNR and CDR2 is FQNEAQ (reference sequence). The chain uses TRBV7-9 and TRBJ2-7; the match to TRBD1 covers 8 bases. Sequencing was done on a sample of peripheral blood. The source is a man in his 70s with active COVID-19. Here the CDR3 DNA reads TGTGCCAGCAGCTTCTCGACAGGGGAAGACGAGCAGTACTTC. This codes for CASSFSTGEDEQYF.